The clone carrying this T cell receptor beta chain was seen only once. PCR employed 60 Vbeta and 13 Jbeta primers. Assay: immunoSEQ multiplex PCR; the TCRdb copy retains only in-frame clones and omits some. Of 130,000 or so clones listed, roughly 79% are singletons. This sample stems from a study of cytomegalovirus exposure and HLA in healthy donors. The specimen was PBMCs. The receptor was derived from a woman between 35 and 50 years old in good health and CMV-seronegative.

This CDR3 reads CASSLAGQDTEAFF. CDR3 nucleotide sequence: TGCGCCAGCAGCTTGGCGGGACAGGACACTGAAGCTTTCTTT. The V gene is TRBV5-1, the J gene TRBJ1-1, with TRBD1 identical over 8 bases. Trimming took 0 bases from V and 3 from J; bases not matched to a gene: 1. The CDR3 length is 14 residues. CDR1 is SGHRS, CDR2 YFSETQ, per germline.